Below are 21 T cell receptor beta chains sequenced from a single sample in a study of blood T cell repertoires in COVID-19. Sequencing used immunoSEQ multiplex PCR; TCRdb keeps in-frame clones, though not all of them. The table shows 250,000 to 400,000 clones, with roughly nine tenths occurring only once. The sample comprised peripheral blood. Receptors were obtained from a woman aged 30 to 39 with COVID-19, enrolled during active disease.

The chain links TRBV30 to TRBJ2-3; D is undetermined. The CDR3 is made up of 14 amino acids. Germline V CDR1 and CDR2: GTSNPN, SVGIG (reference sequence). Trimming took off 0 bases at V and 1 base at J, with 8 bases between the two ends. CDR3 nucleotides: TGTGCCTGGAGTGTACGGAGTGGCACAGATACGCAGTATTTT. Encoded protein: CAWSVRSGTDTQYF.

This clone was seen more than once but under ten times. This chain links TRBV7-3 with TRBJ2-2, with D maybe TRBD1 (6 bases). Germline-derived CDR1 and CDR2 are SGHTA and FQGTGA. The CDR3 has 15 residues. V was shortened by 5 bases and J by 5 bases, with 15 bases between the two germline ends. This CDR3 reads CASSTQTGGTGELFF. The CDR3 DNA sequence: TGTGCCAGCAGCACCCAGACAGGTGGGACCGGGGAGCTGTTTTTT.

The chain is built from TRBV7-6 and TRBJ2-7; 12 bases are a match to TRBD2. Germline trimming cut 5 bases from V and 5 bases from J; bases unmatched to any gene: 13. This CDR3 has 17 amino acids. Germline V gene sequence: CDR1 SGHVS, CDR2 FNYEAQ. The CDR3 loop reads CASSGPKTSGSIHEQYF. Here the CDR3 DNA reads TGTGCCAGCAGCGGGCCTAAGACTAGCGGGAGTATCCACGAGCAGTACTTC.

V and J are TRBV11-2 and TRBJ1-4; 8 bases agree with TRBD1. The germline V gene has CDR1 SGHAT and CDR2 FQNNGV. This CDR3 contains 15 residues. Unmatched junction bases numbered 4, after V lost 2 bases and J lost 5 bases. The CDR3 DNA reads TGTGCCAGCAGCTTAAGAGGACAGGGCAATGAAAAACTGTTTTTT. Translating it yields CASSLRGQGNEKLFF.

The gene calls are TRBV28 and TRBJ2-1, with 14 bases identical to TRBD2. Germline V gene lookup returns CDR1 MDHEN and CDR2 SYDVKM. CDR3 size: 14 residues. With V trimmed by 5 bases and J by 8 bases, 2 bases remained unmatched. The DNA of the CDR3 is TGTGCCAGCAGTGGGACTAGCGGGAGTGATGAGCAGTTCTTC. This codes for CASSGTSGSDEQFF.

The chain couples TRBV2 to TRBJ2-7, with TRBD1 matching 7 bases. This CDR3 comprises 13 residues. V shed 5 bases, J shed 3 bases, and the junction held 4 bases outside the gene matches. Per germline, CDR1 SNHLY and CDR2 FYNNEI. The CDR3 loop is CASSQTGYYEQYF. The DNA for the CDR3 is TGTGCCAGCAGTCAGACAGGGTACTACGAGCAGTACTTC.

This chain links TRBV28 with TRBJ1-5; D unclear. CDR1 and CDR2 from the germline V gene are MDHEN and SYDVKM. Trimming left V 5 bases short and J 5 bases short, with 4 bases between. The length of the CDR3 is 11 residues. CDR3 in DNA: TGTGCCAGCAGTCGTTATCAGCCCCAGCATTTT. It is translated as CASSRYQPQHF.

The DNA of the CDR3 is TGCGCCAGCAGCTTGACAGGGGGCGCCTTTCACACTGAAGCTTTCTTT. The encoded protein is CASSLTGGAFHTEAFF. The V and J genes are TRBV5-1 and TRBJ1-1, with 9 positions matching TRBD1. The germline gives CDR1 SGHRS, CDR2 YFSETQ. The CDR3 has 16 amino acids. Losses at the gene ends were 1 base for V and 3 bases for J; bases not matched to a gene: 7. Combining the CDR3 with reference TRBV5-1 and TRBJ1-1 gives the whole variable domain KAGVTQTPRYLIKTRGQQVTLSCSPISGHRSVSWYQQTPGQGLQFLFEYFSETQRNKGNFPGRFSGRQFSNSRSEMNVSTLELGDSALYLCASSLTGGAFHTEAFFGQGTRLTVV.

V gene TRBV6-5 combines with J gene TRBJ1-1; a possible D gene is TRBD1 (5 bases). V was clipped by 4 bases and J by 1 base, with 7 bases between them. Looked up from germline, CDR1 is MNHEY and CDR2 is SVGAGI. The CDR3 sequence is 13 residues long. CDR3 protein: CASSSGQNTEAFF. CDR3 coding DNA: TGTGCCAGCAGTTCCGGACAGAACACTGAAGCTTTCTTT.

In this sample, this clone turned up a few times. This chain joins TRBV30 and TRBJ1-6; 8 bases agree with TRBD1. The CDR3 is made up of 14 amino acids. J lost 7 bases, V lost 4 bases, and 6 bases had no gene match. Per the germline V gene, CDR1 is GTSNPN and CDR2 is SVGIG (reference sequence). This CDR3 is CAWIDRGSNSPLHF. The CDR3 DNA sequence: TGTGCCTGGATCGACAGGGGTAGCAATTCACCCCTCCACTTT. Using reference TRBV30 and TRBJ1-6 for the parts outside the CDR3, the full variable domain is SQTIHQWPATLVQPVGSPLSLECTVEGTSNPNLYWYRQAAGRGLQLLFYSVGIGQISSEVPQNLSASRPQDRQFILSSKKLLLSDSGFYLCAWIDRGSNSPLHFGNGTRLTVT.

This chain joins TRBV5-1 and TRBJ2-7; the D gene is possibly TRBD2 (6 bases). The CDR3 is 16 residues long. The V gene lost 0 bases and the J gene lost 2 bases, with 15 bases spanning the gap. The V gene's germline CDR1 is SGHRS and CDR2 YFSETQ. In nucleotides, the CDR3 is TGCGCCAGCAGCTTGGTAGCAGTGGGAGGCGCCTACGAGCAGTACTTC. It encodes CASSLVAVGGAYEQYF.

The chain employs TRBV7-2 and TRBJ1-1, with 8 bases lining up with TRBD1. Germline V lookup: CDR1 SGHTA, CDR2 FQGNSA. The CDR3 extends over 14 amino acids. Trimming cost V 4 bases and J 3 bases; bases outside gene matches: 4. The CDR3 loop is CASSYDRGYTEAFF. The CDR3 bases are TGTGCCAGCAGCTATGACAGGGGATACACTGAAGCTTTCTTT.

The rearrangement joins TRBV7-8 to TRBJ2-3; no clear D. This CDR3 is 15 amino acids long. V was clipped by 1 base and J by 4 bases, with 12 bases between them. CDR1 and CDR2 from the germline V gene are SGHVS and FQNEAQ. DNA for the CDR3: TGTGCCAGCAGCTTAGTGTCGGGTGGCGCAGATACGCAGTATTTT. Amino acid sequence: CASSLVSGGADTQYF.

The rearrangement links TRBV19 to TRBJ2-3, with unresolved D. CDR3 length equals 13 residues. The V end was cut by 6 bases, the J end by 6 bases, with 13 bases between. Germline V gives CDR1 LNHDA, CDR2 SQIVND (reference sequence). Here the CDR3 DNA reads TGTGCCAGTAGAACCCCAGGCCTCGATACGCAGTATTTT. It encodes CASRTPGLDTQYF.

V usage is TRBV7-9 and J usage is TRBJ1-1; 8 positions agree with TRBD1. The V gene end was trimmed by 5 bases and the J gene end by 3 bases; junction bases not matched to a gene: 5. This CDR3 has 14 amino acids. Looked up from germline, CDR1 is SEHNR and CDR2 is FQNEAQ (reference sequence). In nucleotides, the CDR3 is TGTGCCAGCAGCCGCGACAGGGGTGACACTGAAGCTTTCTTT. Translating it yields CASSRDRGDTEAFF.

Written as DNA, the CDR3 is TGTGCCAGCAGCCAACCATCGTGGACAGGCGCCGTAGGAAAACTGTTTTTT. Translating gives CASSQPSWTGAVGKLFF. The genes are TRBV3-1 (or the pseudogene TRBV3-2) and TRBJ1-4, with 7 positions matching TRBD1. Looked up from germline, CDR1 is LGHDT and CDR2 is YNNKEL (reference sequence). V dropped 2 bases and J dropped 10; count of bases not matched to a gene: 16. This CDR3 is 17 amino acids long.

V and J are TRBV30 and TRBJ2-1; the match to TRBD2 covers 8 bases. Germline CDR1 reads GTSNPN; CDR2 reads SVGIG (reference sequence). Germline trimming cut 2 bases from V and 2 bases from J; bases unmatched to any gene: 5. This CDR3 contains 15 residues. For the CDR3, the DNA is TGTGCCTGGAGTCTCCTAGCGGGCCCCTACAATGAGCAGTTCTTC. This translates into CAWSLLAGPYNEQFF.

This chain's CDR3 is CASRGQANSPLHF. The CDR3 coding sequence is TGTGCCAGCAGGGGACAGGCTAATTCACCCCTCCACTTT. The gene calls are TRBV12-3 or TRBV12-4 and TRBJ1-6; 8 positions match TRBD1. The V segment lost 6 bases and the J segment 6 bases; nucleotides outside the gene matches: 1. The CDR3 contains 13 residues.

This chain connects TRBV7-2 to TRBJ2-3; 11 bases fit TRBD2. The length of the CDR3 is 19 residues. The V segment lost 6 bases and the J segment 4 bases; nucleotides outside the gene matches: 18. Germline-derived CDR1 and CDR2 are SGHTA and FQGNSA. CDR3 nucleotides: TGTGCCAGCAGACCGGGACAGAGAATAGCGGGAGGGCCCCCAGATACGCAGTATTTT. It yields the protein CASRPGQRIAGGPPDTQYF. The variable domain in full, completed from reference TRBV7-2 and TRBJ2-3, reads GAGVSQSPSNKVTEKGKDVELRCDPISGHTALYWYRQSLGQGLEFLIYFQGNSAPDKSGLPSDRFSAERTGGSVSTLTIQRTQQEDSAVYLCASRPGQRIAGGPPDTQYFGPGTRLTVL.

V gene TRBV7-3 combines with J gene TRBJ2-5; D might be TRBD1 (5 bases). Between the trimmed V and J ends, which lost 5 bases and 1 base, there was a span of 8 bases. The length of the CDR3 is 13 residues. CDR1 is SGHTA and CDR2 is FQGTGA in the germline V gene. CDR3 nucleotides: TGTGCCAGCAGCCCAGGGTCCCAAGAGACCCAGTACTTC. It translates to CASSPGSQETQYF. Supplemented by reference TRBV7-3 and TRBJ2-5, the full variable domain reads GAGVSQTPSNKVTEKGKYVELRCDPISGHTALYWYRQSLGQGPEFLIYFQGTGAADDSGLPNDRFFAVRPEGSVSTLKIQRTERGDSAVYLCASSPGSQETQYFGPGTRLLVL.

In this sample, this clone turned up once. V gene TRBV30 combines with J gene TRBJ1-2; 7 positions agree with TRBD1. V trimming: 2 bases; J trimming: 5 bases; junction bases outside the gene matches: 2. This CDR3 comprises 12 residues. Germline V gene data show CDR1 as GTSNPN and CDR2 as SVGIG (reference sequence). The CDR3 sequence is CAWSPQGYGYTF. CDR3 in DNA: TGTGCCTGGAGTCCACAGGGGTATGGCTACACCTTC.